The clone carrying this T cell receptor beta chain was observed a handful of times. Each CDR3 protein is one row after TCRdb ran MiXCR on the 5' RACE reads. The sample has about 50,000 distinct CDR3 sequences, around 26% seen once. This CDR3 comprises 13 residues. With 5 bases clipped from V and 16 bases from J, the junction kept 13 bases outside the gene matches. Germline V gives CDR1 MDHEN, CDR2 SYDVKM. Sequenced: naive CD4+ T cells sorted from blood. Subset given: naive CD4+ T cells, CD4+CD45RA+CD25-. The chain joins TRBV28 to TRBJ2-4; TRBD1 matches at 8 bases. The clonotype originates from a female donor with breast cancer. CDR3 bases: TGTGCCAGCAGTCCCAGTGGCAGGGGGCTATTTTACTTC. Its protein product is CASSPSGRGLFYF.